This TCR beta chain stems from a study of cytomegalovirus exposure and HLA in healthy donors. Overall study results and limits: An analysis done earlier found most TCR beta V segments productive about 87% or about 30% of the time.

Germline-derived CDR1 and CDR2 are KGHSH and LQKENI. This CDR3 region has 15 residues. Trimming pared 3 bases from V and 8 bases from J, leaving 19 bases between. The PCR ran on 60 Vbeta and 13 Jbeta primers. Repertoires were generated with immunoSEQ multiplex PCR, while TCRdb's copy carries only in-frame clones and drops some. Here the sample spans some 220,000 clones, over 75% being singletons. On this clone: Its antigen is still unknown.

The chain carries TRBV18 and TRBJ1-2; a possible D gene is TRBD1 (5 bases). Sequenced sample: PBMCs. The receptor's source is a boy younger than 18 in good health and CMV-seronegative. The CDR3 region is CASSPGNRGIMGYTF. The CDR3, as DNA: TGTGCCAGCTCACCGGGCAATCGGGGGATAATGGGCTACACCTTC.